These 25 T cell receptor beta chains share one sample of origin, sequenced in a study of shared clonotypes between healthy human individuals. Only in-frame clones appear in the TCRdb table, and some are missing; sequencing was by immunoSEQ multiplex PCR. The profile covers 1.4 million to 1.5 million clones, with approximately 96% appearing a single time and 0.95% to 1.5% taken by the ten largest. The sequenced sample consisted of naive CD4+ T cells sorted from blood. The subset is: CD45RA+ positively selected. Receptor source: a man in his thirties or forties in good health.

This sequence joins TRBV28 and TRBJ2-7; TRBD2 is a possible D gene (6 bases). Germline loops: CDR1 MDHEN, CDR2 SYDVKM. This CDR3 is 16 amino acids long. V lost 2 bases and J 6 bases, leaving 20 bases between the germline ends. CDR3 in amino acids: CASSLRGKAGRGEQYF. CDR3 DNA sequence: TGTGCCAGCAGTTTACGGGGTAAGGCGGGACGGGGCGAGCAGTACTTC.

The V gene is TRBV10-2, the J gene TRBJ1-2, with D tentatively TRBD1 (5 bases). The CDR3 is 12 amino acids. In germline, CDR1 is WSHSY, CDR2 SAAADI. The V end lost 2 bases, the J end lost 4 bases, and 5 bases lay between the germline ends. The CDR3 spells CASSEGGYGYTF. The CDR3 DNA reads as TGCGCCAGCAGTGAGGGGGGCTATGGCTACACCTTC.

This clone was found once. The chain combines TRBV15 with TRBJ2-7; D is possibly TRBD1 (5 bases). In germline, CDR1 is LNHNV, CDR2 YYDKDF (reference sequence). With 4 bases removed from V and 0 bases from J, the gap between germline ends came to 13 bases. The CDR3 is made up of 15 amino acids. The CDR3 spells CATSKGPQSSYEQYF. As DNA, the CDR3 is TGTGCCACCAGCAAGGGGCCACAAAGCTCCTACGAGCAGTACTTC.

V usage is TRBV9 and J usage is TRBJ2-2; 8 bases map to TRBD2. Germline V gene lookup returns CDR1 SGDLS and CDR2 YYNGEE. The V and J ends lost 2 bases and 5 bases, in that order; junction bases with no gene match: 11. The CDR3 has 17 residues. The CDR3 loop reads CASSVLGGGRLTGELFF. The CDR3 coding sequence is TGTGCCAGCAGCGTCCTCGGGGGCGGGAGGCTTACCGGGGAGCTGTTTTTT.

V is TRBV7-8 and J is TRBJ2-7, with 14 bases fitting TRBD2. The ends lost 1 base at V and 3 bases at J; junction bases unmatched: 2. The CDR3 is 16 residues long. Germline-derived CDR1 and CDR2 are SGHVS and FQNEAQ. CDR3 protein: CASSLGGLAGDYEQYF. Here the CDR3 DNA reads TGTGCCAGCAGCTTAGGGGGACTAGCGGGAGACTACGAGCAGTACTTC.

The chain employs TRBV5-1 and TRBJ2-2; 7 positions match TRBD1. The CDR3 is made up of 16 amino acids. In germline, CDR1 is SGHRS, CDR2 YFSETQ. V lost 1 base to trimming and J lost 1 base; unmatched junction nucleotides: 4. This chain's CDR3 is CASSLTQGLNTGELFF. The DNA of the CDR3 is TGCGCCAGCAGCTTGACACAGGGGTTGAACACCGGGGAGCTGTTTTTT.

This rearrangement joins TRBV28 to TRBJ2-1, with 7 bases that match TRBD2. CDR1 MDHEN and CDR2 SYDVKM come from the germline V gene. Losses at the gene ends were 10 bases for V and 6 bases for J; bases not matched to a gene: 12. CDR3 length equals 14 residues. The CDR3 reads CATQSSGMVNEQFF. The CDR3, as DNA: TGTGCCACCCAATCCAGCGGGATGGTCAATGAGCAGTTCTTC.

The rearrangement uses TRBV13 and TRBJ1-4; no clear D gene. The germline V and J ends were trimmed by 0 bases and 7 bases, with 12 bases remaining between them. Germline loops: CDR1 PRHDT, CDR2 FYEKMQ (reference sequence). The CDR3 sequence is 15 residues long. The CDR3 spells CASSLGLRSGEKLFF. DNA of the CDR3: TGTGCCAGCAGCTTAGGCCTTCGCTCCGGTGAAAAACTGTTTTTT.

About this clone: In the same sample, other DNA sequences code for this CDR3. This chain connects TRBV9 to TRBJ2-5, with 8 positions matching TRBD1. The germline gives CDR1 SGDLS, CDR2 YYNGEE. The CDR3 contains 13 residues. Trimming cost V 3 bases and J 5 bases; bases outside gene matches: 3. CDR3 in amino acids: CASSGDRGETQYF. CDR3 nucleotide sequence: TGTGCCAGCAGCGGAGACAGGGGTGAGACCCAGTACTTC. The full variable domain, completed using reference TRBV9 and TRBJ2-5, is DSGVTQTPKHLITATGQRVTLRCSPRSGDLSVYWYQQSLDQGLQFLIQYYNGEERAKGNILERFSAQQFPDLHSELNLSSLELGDSALYFCASSGDRGETQYFGPGTRLLVL.

J is TRBJ2-2 and V is TRBV28; D gene ambiguous. The V end was cut by 7 bases, the J end by 4 bases, with 10 bases between. Germline V gene sequence: CDR1 MDHEN, CDR2 SYDVKM. CDR3 length equals 13 residues. The CDR3 region has the DNA TGTGCCAGCAAGTTCTCCAGCACCGGGGAGCTGTTTTTT. This sequence encodes CASKFSSTGELFF.

This chain links TRBV11-2 with TRBJ2-7, with D maybe TRBD1 (6 bases). CDR1 SGHAT and CDR2 FQNNGV come from the germline V gene. Trimming removed 7 bases at V and 0 bases at J, with 19 bases between. The CDR3 spans 16 residues. The DNA of the CDR3 is TGTGCCAGCACTAGAGTTAGGGGGTCGGGCTCCTACGAGCAGTACTTC. Residues: CASTRVRGSGSYEQYF.

The chain employs TRBV2 and TRBJ2-7, with D possibly matching TRBD2 (5 bases). The CDR3 loop spans 12 amino acids. The V gene's germline CDR1 is SNHLY and CDR2 FYNNEI. With 4 bases removed from V and 1 base from J, the gap between germline ends came to 5 bases. The CDR3 DNA is TGTGCCAGCAGTGGGGAGTCCTACGAGCAGTACTTC. It codes for CASSGESYEQYF. The entire variable domain, with the rest obtained from reference TRBV2 and TRBJ2-7, is as follows: EPEVTQTPSHQVTQMGQEVILRCVPISNHLYFYWYRQILGQKVEFLVSFYNNEISEKSEIFDDQFSVERPDGSNFTLKIRSTKLEDSAMYFCASSGESYEQYFGPGTRLTVT.

This chain links TRBV10-3 with TRBJ1-4; no firm D call. The CDR3 totals 15 residues. Trimming removed 2 bases at V and 0 bases at J, with 7 bases between. CDR1 and CDR2 from the germline V gene are ENHRY and SYGVKD. CDR3 protein: CAISEVAATNEKLFF. Written as DNA, the CDR3 is TGTGCCATCAGTGAGGTAGCTGCAACTAATGAAAAACTGTTTTTT.

V and J are TRBV10-2 and TRBJ2-2; D may be TRBD2 (6 bases). The V end lost 6 bases, the J end lost 1 base, and 12 bases lay between the germline ends. The CDR3 runs 15 residues. Germline CDR1 is WSHSY and CDR2 is SAAADI. The CDR3: CASRALAVNTGELFF. The DNA of the CDR3 is TGCGCCAGCAGAGCCTTAGCGGTGAACACCGGGGAGCTGTTTTTT.

The J gene is TRBJ2-3, the V gene TRBV13; 7 bases map to TRBD2. This CDR3 spans 14 amino acids. Per germline, CDR1 PRHDT and CDR2 FYEKMQ (reference sequence). Trimming removed 2 bases from V and 6 bases from J; junction bases left unmatched: 5. CDR3 sequence (DNA): TGTGCCAGCAGCTTATGGAGCGGGGACGATACGCAGTATTTT. Protein product: CASSLWSGDDTQYF.

In its sample, this clone was seen once. V is TRBV5-1 and J is TRBJ2-7, with a tentative D call TRBD1 (10 bases). Trimming cost V 3 bases and J 9 bases, with 22 bases left between them. The CDR3 totals 15 residues. Germline loops: CDR1 SGHRS, CDR2 YFSETQ. Written as DNA, the CDR3 is TGCGCCAGCAGCTCTAGCGGGGACAGGGGAGTTGTGCAGTACTTC. It specifies CASSSSGDRGVVQYF.

The rearrangement links TRBV11-2 to TRBJ2-5; weak D call: TRBD2 (5 bases). The CDR3 has 14 residues. Germline CDR1 SGHAT, CDR2 FQNNGV. V was shortened by 0 bases and J by 9 bases, with 14 bases between the two germline ends. Written as DNA, the CDR3 is TGTGCCAGCAGCTTAGATTCGGTTCCCGGGGCCCAGTACTTC. Residues: CASSLDSVPGAQYF.

The chain links TRBV7-2 to TRBJ2-7; D is uncertain. With 1 base removed from V and 7 bases from J, the gap between germline ends came to 14 bases. The length of the CDR3 is 14 residues. CDR1 SGHTA and CDR2 FQGNSA come from the germline V gene. CDR3 sequence reads: CASSLVDRSREQYF. CDR3 DNA sequence: TGTGCCAGCAGCTTAGTGGATAGGTCCAGGGAGCAGTACTTC.

This clone was seen a single time. CDR3 region: CASGRTAPGANTGELFF. The CDR3 bases are TGTGCTAGTGGTAGAACAGCACCCGGTGCGAACACCGGGGAGCTGTTTTTT. The chain combines TRBV12-5 with TRBJ2-2, with unresolved D. The CDR3 consists of 17 residues. Trimming stripped 5 bases from V and 0 bases from J, with 16 bases between. Germline CDR1 and CDR2: LGHNT and FRNRAP.

About this clone: Other DNA variants within this sample encode the same CDR3. The chain employs TRBV28 and TRBJ2-7, with TRBD2 as a possible D gene (6 bases). The CDR3 has 14 residues. The ends were cut back, 4 bases at V and 0 bases at J, with 10 bases in the middle. Looked up from germline, CDR1 is MDHEN and CDR2 is SYDVKM. CDR3 sequence reads: CASSSPGSSYEQYF. CDR3 coding DNA: TGTGCCAGCAGTTCTCCCGGGAGCTCCTACGAGCAGTACTTC.

This chain joins TRBV30 and TRBJ2-3; D not certain. V lost 5 bases, J lost 2 bases, and 17 bases lay in between. This CDR3 is built from 15 residues. Germline V gene lookup returns CDR1 GTSNPN and CDR2 SVGIG (reference sequence). The CDR3 protein is CAWGRDPIHTDTQYF. CDR3 DNA: TGTGCCTGGGGCCGAGACCCGATCCACACAGATACGCAGTATTTT.

This chain links TRBV28 with TRBJ1-5; possibly TRBD1 for D (5 bases). This CDR3 comprises 13 residues. Germline values: CDR1 MDHEN, CDR2 SYDVKM. Trimming stripped 3 bases from V and 10 bases from J, with 13 bases between. The CDR3, as DNA: TGTGCCAGCAGTTTTAATTGGGGGTCCCCCCAGCATTTT. Protein sequence: CASSFNWGSPQHF.

The chain employs TRBV7-6 and TRBJ2-1, with D unclear. Germline V gives CDR1 SGHVS, CDR2 FNYEAQ. V was pared by 0 bases and J by 4 bases, with 16 bases between. The CDR3 totals 17 residues. CDR3 sequence (DNA): TGTGCCAGCAGCTTAGCTCTAGGCGGTAGACCATACAATGAGCAGTTCTTC. It encodes CASSLALGGRPYNEQFF.

The J gene is TRBJ2-7, the V gene TRBV29-1; 15 bases match TRBD2. The CDR3 has 18 amino acids. Per germline, CDR1 SQVTM and CDR2 ANQGSEA. V lost 4 bases, J lost 7 bases, and 17 bases stayed unmatched. The CDR3 sequence: CSVGPGTSGRFLLGEQYF. The DNA for the CDR3 is TGCAGCGTTGGACCCGGGACTAGCGGGAGGTTCCTCCTAGGAGAGCAGTACTTC.

This CDR3 reads CASSDPRQLDEAFF. In nucleotides, the CDR3 is TGTGCCAGCAGTGACCCCCGACAGTTAGATGAAGCTTTCTTT. The V call is TRBV25-1, the J call TRBJ1-1, with D perhaps matching TRBD1 (5 bases). Trimming pared 3 bases from V and 7 bases from J, leaving 15 bases between. This CDR3 contains 14 residues. In germline, CDR1 is MGHDK, CDR2 SYGVNS.